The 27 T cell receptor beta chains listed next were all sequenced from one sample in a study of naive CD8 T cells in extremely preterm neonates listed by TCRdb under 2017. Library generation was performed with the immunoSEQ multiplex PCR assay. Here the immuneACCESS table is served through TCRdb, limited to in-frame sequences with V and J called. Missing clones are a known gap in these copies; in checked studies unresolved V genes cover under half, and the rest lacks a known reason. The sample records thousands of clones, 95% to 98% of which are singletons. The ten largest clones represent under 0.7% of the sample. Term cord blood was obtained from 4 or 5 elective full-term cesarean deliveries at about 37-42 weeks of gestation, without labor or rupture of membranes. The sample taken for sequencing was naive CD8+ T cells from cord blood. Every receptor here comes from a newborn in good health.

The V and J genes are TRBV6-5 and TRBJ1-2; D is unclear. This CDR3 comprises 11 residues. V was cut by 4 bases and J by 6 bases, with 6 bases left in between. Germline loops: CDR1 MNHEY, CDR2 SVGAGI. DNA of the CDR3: TGTGCCAGCAGTTCCGGGAATGGCTACACCTTC. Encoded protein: CASSSGNGYTF.

The CDR3: CASSALAGGTDTQYF. CDR3 bases: TGTGCCAGCAGCGCACTAGCGGGGGGGACAGATACGCAGTATTTT. This chain links TRBV9 with TRBJ2-3; TRBD2 agrees at 13 bases. The V and J ends lost 3 bases and 3 bases, in that order; junction bases with no gene match: 1. Germline V gives CDR1 SGDLS, CDR2 YYNGEE. The length of the CDR3 is 15 residues.

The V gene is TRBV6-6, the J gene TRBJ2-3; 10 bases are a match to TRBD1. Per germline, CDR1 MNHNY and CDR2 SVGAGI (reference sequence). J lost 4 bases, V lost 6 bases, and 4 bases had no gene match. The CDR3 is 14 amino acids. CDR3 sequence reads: CASRGDRGPDTQYF. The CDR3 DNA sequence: TGTGCCAGCAGGGGGGACAGGGGCCCAGATACGCAGTATTTT.

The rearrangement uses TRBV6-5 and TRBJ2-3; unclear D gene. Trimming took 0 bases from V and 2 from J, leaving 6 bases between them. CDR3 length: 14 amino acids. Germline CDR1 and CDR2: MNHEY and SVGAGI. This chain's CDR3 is CASSYSDNTDTQYF. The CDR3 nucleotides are TGTGCCAGCAGTTACTCCGACAACACAGATACGCAGTATTTT.

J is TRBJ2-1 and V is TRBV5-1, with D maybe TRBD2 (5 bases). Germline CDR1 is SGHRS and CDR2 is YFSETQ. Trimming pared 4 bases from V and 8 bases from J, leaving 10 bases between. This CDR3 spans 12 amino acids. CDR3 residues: CASSASTHEQFF. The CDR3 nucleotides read TGCGCCAGCAGCGCTAGCACCCATGAGCAGTTCTTC. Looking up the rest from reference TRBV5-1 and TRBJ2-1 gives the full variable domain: KAGVTQTPRYLIKTRGQQVTLSCSPISGHRSVSWYQQTPGQGLQFLFEYFSETQRNKGNFPGRFSGRQFSNSRSEMNVSTLELGDSALYLCASSASTHEQFFGPGTRLTVL.

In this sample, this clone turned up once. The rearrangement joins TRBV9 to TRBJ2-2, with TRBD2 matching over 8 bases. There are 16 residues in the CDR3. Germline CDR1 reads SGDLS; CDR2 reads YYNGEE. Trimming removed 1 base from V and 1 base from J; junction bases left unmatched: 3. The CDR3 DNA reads TGTGCCAGCAGCGTATGGGCGGGGGGGAACACCGGGGAGCTGTTTTTT. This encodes CASSVWAGGNTGELFF.

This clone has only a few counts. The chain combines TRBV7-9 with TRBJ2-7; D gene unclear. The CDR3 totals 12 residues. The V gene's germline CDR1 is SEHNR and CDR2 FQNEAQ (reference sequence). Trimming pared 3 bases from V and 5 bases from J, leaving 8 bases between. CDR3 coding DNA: TGTGCCAGCAGCTTTCCCTTAAACGAGCAGTACTTC. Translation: CASSFPLNEQYF.

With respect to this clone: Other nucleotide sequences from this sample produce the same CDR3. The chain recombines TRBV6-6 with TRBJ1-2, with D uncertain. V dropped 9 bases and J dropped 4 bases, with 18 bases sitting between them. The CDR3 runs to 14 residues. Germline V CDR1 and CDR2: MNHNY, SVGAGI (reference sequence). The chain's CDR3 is CASFLGGRVYGYTF. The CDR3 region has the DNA TGTGCCAGTTTCTTGGGCGGGAGGGTCTATGGCTACACCTTC.

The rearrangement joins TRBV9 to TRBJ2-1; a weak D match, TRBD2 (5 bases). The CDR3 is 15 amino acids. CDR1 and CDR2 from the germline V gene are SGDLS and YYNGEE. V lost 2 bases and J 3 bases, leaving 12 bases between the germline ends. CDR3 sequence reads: CASSVAGLGYNEQFF. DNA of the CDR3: TGTGCCAGCAGCGTTGCGGGTCTGGGCTACAATGAGCAGTTCTTC.

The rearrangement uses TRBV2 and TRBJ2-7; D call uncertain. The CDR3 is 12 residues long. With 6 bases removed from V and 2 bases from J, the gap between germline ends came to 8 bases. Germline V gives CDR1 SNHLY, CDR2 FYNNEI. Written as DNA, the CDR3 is TGTGCCAGCAGGACTCCTACCTACGAGCAGTACTTC. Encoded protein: CASRTPTYEQYF.

CDR3 amino acids: CASSPWDRGYEQYF. CDR3 nucleotide sequence: TGTGCCAGTAGTCCCTGGGACAGAGGCTACGAGCAGTACTTC. The chain joins TRBV19 to TRBJ2-7, with TRBD1 matching 7 bases. Germline CDR1 is LNHDA and CDR2 is SQIVND (reference sequence). This CDR3 is built from 14 residues. Trimming removed 5 bases from V and 3 bases from J; junction bases left unmatched: 7.

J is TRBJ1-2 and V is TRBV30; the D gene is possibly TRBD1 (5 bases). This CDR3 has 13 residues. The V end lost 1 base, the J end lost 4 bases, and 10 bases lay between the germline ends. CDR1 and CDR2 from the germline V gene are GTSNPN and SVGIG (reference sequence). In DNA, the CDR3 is TGTGCCTGGAGTGCAGACAGCTTCTATGGCTACACCTTC. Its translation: CAWSADSFYGYTF.

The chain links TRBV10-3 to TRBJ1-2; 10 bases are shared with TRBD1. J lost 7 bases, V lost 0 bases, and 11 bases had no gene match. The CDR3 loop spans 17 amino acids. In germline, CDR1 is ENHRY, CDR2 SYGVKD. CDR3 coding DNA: TGTGCCATCAGTGAGTCCTATGACAGGGGGCGTAGTGTTGGCTACACCTTC. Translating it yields CAISESYDRGRSVGYTF.

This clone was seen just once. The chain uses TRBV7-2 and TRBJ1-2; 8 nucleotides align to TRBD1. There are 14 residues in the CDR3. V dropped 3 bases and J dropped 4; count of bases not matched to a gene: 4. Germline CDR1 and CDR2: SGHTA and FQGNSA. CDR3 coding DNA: TGTGCCAGCAGCTTGGCAGGGGGCTCCTATGGCTACACCTTC. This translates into CASSLAGGSYGYTF.

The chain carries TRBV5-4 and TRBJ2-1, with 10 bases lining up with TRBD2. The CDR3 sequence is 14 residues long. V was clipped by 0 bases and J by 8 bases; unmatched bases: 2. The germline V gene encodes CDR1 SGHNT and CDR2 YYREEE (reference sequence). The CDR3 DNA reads TGTGCCAGCAGCTTGGTAGCGGGAGGCTATGAGCAGTTCTTC. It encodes CASSLVAGGYEQFF.

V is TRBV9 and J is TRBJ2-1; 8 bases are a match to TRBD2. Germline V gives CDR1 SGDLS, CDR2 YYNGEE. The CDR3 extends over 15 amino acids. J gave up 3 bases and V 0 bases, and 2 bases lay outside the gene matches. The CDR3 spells CASSVGAGVYNEQFF. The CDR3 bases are TGTGCCAGCAGCGTAGGAGCGGGGGTCTACAATGAGCAGTTCTTC.

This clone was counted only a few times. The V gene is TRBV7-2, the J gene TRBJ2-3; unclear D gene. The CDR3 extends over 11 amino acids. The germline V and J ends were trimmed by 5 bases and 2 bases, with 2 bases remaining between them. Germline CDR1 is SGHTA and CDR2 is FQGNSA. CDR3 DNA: TGTGCCAGCAGCCTCACAGATACGCAGTATTTT. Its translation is CASSLTDTQYF.

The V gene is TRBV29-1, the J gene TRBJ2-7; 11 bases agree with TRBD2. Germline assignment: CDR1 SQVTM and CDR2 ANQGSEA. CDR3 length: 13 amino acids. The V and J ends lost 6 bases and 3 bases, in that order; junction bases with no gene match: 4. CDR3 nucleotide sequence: TGCAGCGTCCTTAGCGGGGGGGACTACGAGCAGTACTTC. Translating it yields CSVLSGGDYEQYF.

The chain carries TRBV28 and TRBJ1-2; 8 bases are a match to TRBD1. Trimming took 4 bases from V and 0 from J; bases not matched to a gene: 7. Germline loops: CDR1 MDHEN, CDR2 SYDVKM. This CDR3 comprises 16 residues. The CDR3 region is CASSWGRGQANYGYTF. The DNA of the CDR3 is TGTGCCAGCAGTTGGGGGCGGGGACAGGCTAACTATGGCTACACCTTC.

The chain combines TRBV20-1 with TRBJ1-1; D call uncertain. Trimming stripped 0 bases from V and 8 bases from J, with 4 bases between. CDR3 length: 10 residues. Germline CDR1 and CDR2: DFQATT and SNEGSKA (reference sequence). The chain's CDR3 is CSARDREAFF. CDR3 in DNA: TGCAGTGCTAGAGACAGGGAAGCTTTCTTT.

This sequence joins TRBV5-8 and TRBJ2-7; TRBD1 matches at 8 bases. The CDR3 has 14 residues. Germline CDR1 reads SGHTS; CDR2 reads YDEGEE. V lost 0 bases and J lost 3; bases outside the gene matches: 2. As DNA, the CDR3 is TGTGCCAGCAGCTTGGACAGGGGGGACTACGAGCAGTACTTC. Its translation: CASSLDRGDYEQYF.

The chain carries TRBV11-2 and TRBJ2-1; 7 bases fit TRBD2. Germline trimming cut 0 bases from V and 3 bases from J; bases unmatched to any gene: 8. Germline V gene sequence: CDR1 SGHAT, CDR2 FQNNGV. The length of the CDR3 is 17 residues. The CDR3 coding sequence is TGTGCCAGCAGCTTAGACCCTAGCGGATTCCACTACAATGAGCAGTTCTTC. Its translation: CASSLDPSGFHYNEQFF.

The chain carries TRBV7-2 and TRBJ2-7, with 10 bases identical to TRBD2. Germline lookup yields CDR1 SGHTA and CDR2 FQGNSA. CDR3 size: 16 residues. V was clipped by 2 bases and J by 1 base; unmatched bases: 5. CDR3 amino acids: CASSLPTSGFSYEQYF. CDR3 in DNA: TGTGCCAGCAGCTTACCGACTAGCGGGTTTTCCTACGAGCAGTACTTC.

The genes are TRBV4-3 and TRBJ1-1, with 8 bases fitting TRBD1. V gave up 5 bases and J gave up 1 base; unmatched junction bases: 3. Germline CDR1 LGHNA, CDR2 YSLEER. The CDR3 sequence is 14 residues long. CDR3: CASSYGTGNTEAFF. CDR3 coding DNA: TGCGCCAGCAGCTACGGGACAGGGAACACTGAAGCTTTCTTT.

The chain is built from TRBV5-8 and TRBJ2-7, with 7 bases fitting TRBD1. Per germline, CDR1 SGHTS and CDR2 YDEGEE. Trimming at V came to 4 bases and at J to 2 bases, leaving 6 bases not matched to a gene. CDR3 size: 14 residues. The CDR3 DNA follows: TGTGCCAGCAGCGTAGGGACAGCCCCCTACGAGCAGTACTTC. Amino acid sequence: CASSVGTAPYEQYF.

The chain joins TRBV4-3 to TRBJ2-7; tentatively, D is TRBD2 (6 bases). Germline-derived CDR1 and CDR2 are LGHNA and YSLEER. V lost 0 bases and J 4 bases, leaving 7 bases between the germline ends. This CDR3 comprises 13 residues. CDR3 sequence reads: CASSQEREYEQYF. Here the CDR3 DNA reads TGCGCCAGCAGCCAAGAACGGGAGTACGAGCAGTACTTC.

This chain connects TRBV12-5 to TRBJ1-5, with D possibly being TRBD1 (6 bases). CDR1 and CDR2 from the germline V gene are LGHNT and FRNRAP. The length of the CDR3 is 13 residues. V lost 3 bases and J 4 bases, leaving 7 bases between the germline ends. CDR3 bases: TGTGCTAGTGGTTTCCAGGGGAATCAGCCCCAGCATTTT. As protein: CASGFQGNQPQHF.